The 8 T cell receptor beta chains reported below all come from one sample, sequenced in a study of spatial heterogeneity in lung cancer. Described time point: sample taken at primary tumor resection. MiXCR, applied by TCRdb to the 5' RACE reads, yields one record per CDR3 protein. Of approximately 40,000 distinct CDR3 sequences listed, around 15% are singletons. The sequences come from PBMCs, collected at surgery. The receptors stem from a male donor with early-stage non-small cell lung cancer.

This clonotype was seen repeatedly, ten times or more. This chain uses TRBV7-6 with TRBJ2-7, with D possibly called TRBD1 or TRBD2 (5 bases each). Germline CDR1 reads SGHVS; CDR2 reads FNYEAQ. V shed 2 bases and J shed 6 bases, with 20 bases lying between them. This CDR3 comprises 16 residues. The CDR3 nucleotides read TGTGCCAGCAGCTTACTTGTGGGAGAGGGGATCGGCGAGCAGTACTTC. Amino acids: CASSLLVGEGIGEQYF.

The gene calls are TRBV11-2 and TRBJ1-3; D not resolved. CDR3 length equals 14 residues. The ends were cut back, 4 bases at V and 1 base at J, with 8 bases in the middle. The germline V gene has CDR1 SGHAT and CDR2 FQNNGV. Here the CDR3 DNA reads TGTGCCAGCAGCTCAACAAGATCTGGAAACACCATATATTTT. This encodes CASSSTRSGNTIYF.

In this sample, this clonotype turned up many times. The J gene is TRBJ2-3, the V gene TRBV7-9; TRBD2 agrees at 11 bases. Trimming at V came to 2 bases and at J to 2 bases, leaving 9 bases not matched to a gene. CDR1 SEHNR and CDR2 FQNEAQ come from the germline V gene (reference sequence). The CDR3 is made up of 18 amino acids. CDR3 DNA sequence: TGTGCCAGCAGCTTACCTCCCAGACTAGCGGGGAACACAGATACGCAGTATTTT. Protein sequence: CASSLPPRLAGNTDTQYF.

V is TRBV5-6 and J is TRBJ2-7; possible D gene TRBD2, 5 bases. Germline CDR1 is SGHDT and CDR2 is YYEEEE. V was shortened by 0 bases and J by 6 bases, with 13 bases between the two germline ends. This CDR3 region has 14 residues. The CDR3 protein is CASSLEAGGIEQYF. The CDR3 coding sequence is TGTGCCAGCAGCTTGGAGGCGGGTGGGATCGAGCAGTACTTC.

The chain employs TRBV2 and TRBJ1-2, with TRBD1 as a possible D gene (5 bases). Per the germline V gene, CDR1 is SNHLY and CDR2 is FYNNEI. Trimming shortened V by 9 bases and J by 0 bases, and 5 bases separated the two germline ends. The CDR3 extends over 11 amino acids. The CDR3 spells CARDTNYGYTF. The CDR3 region has the DNA TGTGCCAGGGACACTAACTATGGCTACACCTTC.

The sample holds a few counts of this clonotype. The genes are TRBV7-2 and TRBJ2-5; no clear D. The V gene lost 0 bases and the J gene lost 7 bases, with 9 bases spanning the gap. From germline, CDR1 is SGHTA and CDR2 FQGNSA. This CDR3 has 13 amino acids. CDR3 region: CASSLALPRTQYF. CDR3 nucleotide sequence: TGTGCCAGCAGCTTAGCGTTGCCCAGGACCCAGTACTTC.

This clonotype was seen repeatedly, ten times or more. The chain recombines TRBV29-1 with TRBJ1-5; D gene ambiguous. The length of the CDR3 is 13 residues. Trimming took off 6 bases at V and 6 bases at J, with 15 bases between the two ends. Germline V gene data show CDR1 as SQVTM and CDR2 as ANQGSEA. The DNA of the CDR3 is TGCAGCGTCCTCTATGACGGGAGTCAGCCCCAGCATTTT. It specifies CSVLYDGSQPQHF.

This clonotype was picked up many times. The chain employs TRBV5-1 and TRBJ1-1; no definite D call. CDR1 and CDR2 (germline): SGHRS, YFSETQ. V dropped 1 base and J dropped 6 bases, with 10 bases sitting between them. The CDR3 sequence is 13 residues long. In DNA, the CDR3 is TGCGCCAGCAGCTTGTCCGGATCCGCTGAAGCTTTCTTT. This gives the protein CASSLSGSAEAFF.